This passage covers 6 T cell receptor beta chains from one sample sequenced in a study of blood T cells in healthy people across ages. Together with a sample-barcoded 5' primer, a J-beta primer mix was included in a second PCR lasting about 7 to 11 cycles. MiXCR, applied by TCRdb to the 5' RACE reads, yields one record per CDR3 protein. The sample includes around 1,800,000 distinct CDR3 sequences, 30% to 40% of them seen just once. Sequencing was done on a sample of blood. Receptors originate from a human donor in good health.

This clonotype has at least ten counts. This chain connects TRBV6-4 to TRBJ2-1; D is unclear. Germline V gives CDR1 MRHNA, CDR2 SNTAGT. The length of the CDR3 is 13 residues. Trimming shortened V by 5 bases and J by 9 bases, and 14 bases separated the two germline ends. The CDR3 nucleotides read TGTGCCAGCAGTCACGACCGGATTTCTGAGCAGTTCTTC. Protein product: CASSHDRISEQFF.

This clonotype has just a few counts. V and J are TRBV7-8 and TRBJ2-1; D possibly corresponds to TRBD1 (6 bases). The CDR3 totals 16 residues. The germline CDR1 and CDR2 sequences are SGHVS and FQNEAQ. V lost 5 bases and J 3 bases, leaving 17 bases between the germline ends. CDR3 DNA: TGTGCCAGCAGCCCAGGGTCCGGGACAAACTACAATGAGCAGTTCTTC. It translates to CASSPGSGTNYNEQFF.

The chain couples TRBV4-2 to TRBJ2-3, with unresolved D. CDR3 length: 14 amino acids. CDR1 is LGHNA and CDR2 is YNFKEQ in the germline V gene. V was pared by 1 base and J by 1 base, with 6 bases between. The CDR3 region is CASSQAGRTDTQYF. CDR3 coding DNA: TGTGCCAGCAGCCAAGCCGGTCGCACAGATACGCAGTATTTT.

This clonotype was observed a few times. This chain joins TRBV29-1 and TRBJ1-2; 8 bases align to TRBD1. The CDR3 covers 13 residues. After removal of 7 bases from V and 4 bases from J, the junction contained 8 bases not matched to a gene. Germline V gene lookup returns CDR1 SQVTM and CDR2 ANQGSEA. DNA of the CDR3: TGCAGCGCTATGACAGGGGACATCTATGGCTACACCTTC. It codes for CSAMTGDIYGYTF.

On this clonotype itself: Compared with germline, one end of the junction differs, possibly owing to a read error. J is TRBJ2-3 and V is TRBV20-1, with unresolved D. This CDR3 spans 16 amino acids. Germline V gene data show CDR1 as DFQATT and CDR2 as SNEGSKA (reference sequence). CDR3 protein: CSAATPLRAVTYTQYF. Written as DNA, the CDR3 is TGCAGTGCTGCGACCCCGCTTAGGGCCGTCACATATACGCAGTATTTT.

The table lists this clonotype with a few counts. The chain carries TRBV20-1 and TRBJ2-3; D uncertain. This CDR3 has 15 amino acids. The germline V gene has CDR1 DFQATT and CDR2 SNEGSKA (reference sequence). V was shortened by 5 bases and J by 4 bases, with 19 bases between the two germline ends. CDR3 loop: CSALGTCLGADTQYF. CDR3 DNA sequence: TGCAGTGCTCTGGGAACCTGCCTTGGCGCAGATACGCAGTATTTT.